This T cell receptor (beta chain) stems from a study of OX40 agonist ivuxolimab in advanced cancers. About the investigation overall: Ivuxolimab was an agonistic, fully human IgG2 monoclonal antibody directed against OX40 (CD134), a costimulatory receptor. Intravenous ivuxolimab was administered to patients every 2 weeks at six dose levels: 0.01, 0.1, 0.3, 1.5, 3 and 10 mg/kg. Of the approximately 53 patients in dose escalation, around 20 had hepatocellular carcinoma, approximately 15 had melanoma, 9 had renal cell carcinoma and 9 had head and neck cancer. A male proportion of 82.7% and a mean age of around 60 years, ranging from roughly 23 to 85, were recorded for the dose-escalation cohort. Prior anti-PD-1, anti-PD-L1 or anti-CTLA-4 therapy was permitted, and approximately 41% of dose-escalation patients had received checkpoint inhibitors. Partial responses were achieved by three dose-escalation patients, of whom one had hepatocellular carcinoma and two had cutaneous melanoma. Peripheral TCRbeta sequencing aimed to test whether ivuxolimab altered TCR sequence diversity and caused clonal T-cell expansion. The paper describes the monotherapy dose-escalation part (N of about 52 patients) of the phase I trial of ivuxolimab. Broad study findings and their caveats: At doses of 0.1 to 3.0 mg/kg, clonal expansion of both CD4+ and CD8+ T cells in blood was seen between baseline and week 6. The antigen specificity of the clonally expanded peripheral T cells was not determined. After ivuxolimab, expanded clones were on average more numerous among CD8+ T cells than among CD4+ T cells. Low levels of normalized T-cell clonal expansion were also seen in some nonresponding patients. Partial responders in the 0.1-3.0 mg/kg groups had among the lowest normalized peripheral clonal expansion, especially among CD8+ T cells.

As concerns this clone: This clone's antigen is unknown. Base qualities were left out, and no much larger clone turns up one base away.

From the germline V gene, CDR1 is MNHEY and CDR2 is SVGAGI. Trimming removed 6 bases from V and 6 bases from J, leaving 9 bases between the germline ends. The CDR3 goes from the cysteine to the phenylalanine over 11 residues. Solely the CDR3 DNA is kept, with 33 bases framed from the first base. Genomic DNA was extracted from sorted cells for sequencing of the TCRbeta CDR3 region. The immunoSEQ Assay was used to sequence the TCRbeta CDR3 regions. Here the immuneACCESS table is served through TCRdb, limited to in-frame sequences with V and J called. Missing clones are a known gap in these copies; in checked studies unresolved V genes cover under half, and the rest lacks a known reason. This sample comprises more than 45,000 clones, 75% to 85% of them detected only once. Approximately 1.2% of the sample is held by the ten biggest clonotypes. Patients with a history of autoimmune disease or receiving systemic immunosuppression were excluded from the trial. Peripheral blood for TCR sequencing was drawn from every dose cohort at baseline, at cycle 4 day 1 and at cycle 7 day 1. The samples were drawn from a first-in-human, open-label, multicenter phase I dose-escalation trial of ivuxolimab. Adults with locally advanced or metastatic head and neck squamous cell, hepatocellular, melanoma or renal cell carcinoma were enrolled in the trial. Before TCR sequencing, CD4+ and CD8+ T cells were separately sorted from peripheral blood.

The rearranged chain carries TRBV6-5 and TRBJ2-7; the D gene lacks a confident call. The sample in question was CD4+ or CD8+ T cells sorted from blood, obtained in a trial of the OX40 agonist ivuxolimab. The TCR was taken from an adult with an advanced solid tumor such as melanoma, head and neck, liver or kidney cancer. The nucleotide sequence reads as follows: TGTGCCAGCAGCTCCCTTGGCGAGCAGTACTTC. This yields the protein CASSSLGEQYF.